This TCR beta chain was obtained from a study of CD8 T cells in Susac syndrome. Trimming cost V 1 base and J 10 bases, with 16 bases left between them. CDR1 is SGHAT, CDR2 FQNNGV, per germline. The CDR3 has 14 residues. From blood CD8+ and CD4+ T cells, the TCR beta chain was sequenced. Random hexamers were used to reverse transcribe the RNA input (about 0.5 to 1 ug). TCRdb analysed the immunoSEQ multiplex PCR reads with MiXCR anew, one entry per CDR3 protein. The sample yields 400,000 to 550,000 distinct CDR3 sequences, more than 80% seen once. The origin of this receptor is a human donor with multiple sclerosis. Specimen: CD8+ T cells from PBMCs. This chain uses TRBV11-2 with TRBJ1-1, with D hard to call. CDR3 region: CASSLAIAGEAAFF. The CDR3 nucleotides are TGTGCCAGCAGCTTAGCCATTGCCGGGGAGGCAGCTTTCTTT. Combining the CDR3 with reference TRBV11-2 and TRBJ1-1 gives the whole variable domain EAGVAQSPRYKIIEKRQSVAFWCNPISGHATLYWYQQILGQGPKLLIQFQNNGVVDDSQLPKDRFSAERLKGVDSTLKIQPAKLEDSAVYLCASSLAIAGEAAFFGQGTRLTVV.